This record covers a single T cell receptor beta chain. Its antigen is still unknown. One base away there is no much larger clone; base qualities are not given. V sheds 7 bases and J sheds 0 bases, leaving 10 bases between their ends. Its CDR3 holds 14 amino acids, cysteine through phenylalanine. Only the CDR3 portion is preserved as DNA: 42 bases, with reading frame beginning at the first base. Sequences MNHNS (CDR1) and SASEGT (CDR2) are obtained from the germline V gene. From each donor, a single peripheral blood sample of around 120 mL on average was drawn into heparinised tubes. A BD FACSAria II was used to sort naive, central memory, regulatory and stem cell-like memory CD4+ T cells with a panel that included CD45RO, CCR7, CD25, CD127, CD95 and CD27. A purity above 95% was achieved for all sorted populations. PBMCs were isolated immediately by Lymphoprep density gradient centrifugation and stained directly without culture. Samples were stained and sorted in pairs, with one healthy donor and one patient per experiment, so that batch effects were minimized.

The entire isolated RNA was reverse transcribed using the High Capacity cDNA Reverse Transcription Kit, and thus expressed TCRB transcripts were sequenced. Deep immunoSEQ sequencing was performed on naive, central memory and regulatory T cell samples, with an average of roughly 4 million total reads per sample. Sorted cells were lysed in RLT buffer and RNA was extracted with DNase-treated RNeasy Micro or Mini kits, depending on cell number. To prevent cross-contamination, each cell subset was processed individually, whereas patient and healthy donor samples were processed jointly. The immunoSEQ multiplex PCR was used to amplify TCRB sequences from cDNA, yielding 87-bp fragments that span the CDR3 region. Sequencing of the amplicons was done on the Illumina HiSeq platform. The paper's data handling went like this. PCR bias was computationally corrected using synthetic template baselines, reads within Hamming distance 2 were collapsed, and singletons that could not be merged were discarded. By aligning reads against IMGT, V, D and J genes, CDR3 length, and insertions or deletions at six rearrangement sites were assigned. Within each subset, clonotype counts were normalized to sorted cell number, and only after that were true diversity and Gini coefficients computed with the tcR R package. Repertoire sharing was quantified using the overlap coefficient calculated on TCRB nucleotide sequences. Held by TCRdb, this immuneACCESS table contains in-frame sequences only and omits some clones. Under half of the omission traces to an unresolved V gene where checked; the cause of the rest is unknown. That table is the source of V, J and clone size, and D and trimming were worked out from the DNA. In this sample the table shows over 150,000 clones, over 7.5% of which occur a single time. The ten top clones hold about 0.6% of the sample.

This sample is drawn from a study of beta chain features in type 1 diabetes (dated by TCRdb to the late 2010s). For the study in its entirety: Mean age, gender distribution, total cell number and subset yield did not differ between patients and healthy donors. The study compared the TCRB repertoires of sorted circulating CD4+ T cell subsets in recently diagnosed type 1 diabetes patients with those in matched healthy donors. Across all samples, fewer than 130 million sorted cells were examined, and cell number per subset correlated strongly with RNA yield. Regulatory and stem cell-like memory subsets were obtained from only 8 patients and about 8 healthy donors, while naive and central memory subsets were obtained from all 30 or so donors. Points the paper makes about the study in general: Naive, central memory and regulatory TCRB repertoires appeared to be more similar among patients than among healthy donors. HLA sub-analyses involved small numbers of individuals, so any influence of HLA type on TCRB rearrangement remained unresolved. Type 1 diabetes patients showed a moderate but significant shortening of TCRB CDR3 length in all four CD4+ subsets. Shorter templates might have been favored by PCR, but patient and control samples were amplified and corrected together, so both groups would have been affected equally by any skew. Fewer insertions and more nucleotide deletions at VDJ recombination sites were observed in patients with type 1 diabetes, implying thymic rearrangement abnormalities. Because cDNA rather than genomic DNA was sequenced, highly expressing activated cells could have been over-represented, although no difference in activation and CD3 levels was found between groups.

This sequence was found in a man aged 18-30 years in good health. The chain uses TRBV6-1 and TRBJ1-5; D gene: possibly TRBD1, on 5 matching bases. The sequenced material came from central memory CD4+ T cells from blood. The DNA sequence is TGTGCCAGCAAAGGACATGATAGCAATCAGCCCCAGCATTTT. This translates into CASKGHDSNQPQHF.